The source of this T cell receptor beta chain is a study of cytomegalovirus exposure and HLA in healthy donors. General study findings and limits: For TCR beta chains, V- and J-gene trimming was later linked to a missense DCLRE1C variant. Investigators reported 150 to 200 TCR beta chains as tied to cytomegalovirus. Across donors, most TCRs were seen rarely, yet some public ones were widespread. Later on, an analysis tied around 17,000 TCR beta sequences to HLA alleles at 0.05 false discovery rate.

Amplification used 60 Vbeta primers and 13 Jbeta primers. The repertoire was sequenced with immunoSEQ multiplex PCR; TCRdb's copy has only in-frame clones and lacks some. The sample carries around 61,000 clones, 60% to 70% recorded once. About this clone itself: Its specificity is not known.

The CDR3 covers 14 residues. J was trimmed by 4 bases and V by 6 bases; bases with no gene match: 6. Per the germline V gene, CDR1 is SGHDN and CDR2 is FVKESK. Sequencing used PBMCs. The TCR originated in a man aged 35 to 55 in good health and CMV-seropositive. The V call is TRBV14, the J call TRBJ2-1, with 7 bases aligning to TRBD2. As DNA, the CDR3 is TGTGCCAGCAGACCCACGGGGGGATACAATGAGCAGTTCTTC. Translation gives CASRPTGGYNEQFF.